The TCR beta chain under discussion was sequenced for a study of blood T cell repertoires in COVID-19. Germline CDR1 KGHSH, CDR2 LQKENI. The CDR3 contains 14 residues. The V and J ends lost 3 bases and 1 base, in that order; junction bases with no gene match: 1. This clone has a single count. Original processing methods: Estimation of nucleated cell counts relied on the amplification of reference gene primers. Libraries were prepared by immunoSEQ multiplex PCR; TCRdb keeps only in-frame clonotypes and omits some of them. V and J calls and clone size are as listed in that table; D and trimming were resolved from the DNA. The sample has 250,000 to 300,000 clones; approximately 85% are singletons. Categorization into cohorts depended on clinical history that participants reported. Cohort 3 donors were reported recovered after two negative PCRs, clearance, or symptom resolution.

The sequencing sample was made of PBMCs or T cells enriched from blood (not recorded which). The TCR was taken from a woman in her twenties or thirties who had recovered from COVID-19. The chain is built from TRBV18 and TRBJ2-7, with TRBD1 identical over 9 bases. The CDR3 nucleotides are TGTGCCAGCTCACCCGGGACAGGGTCCTACGAGCAGTACTTC. This translates into CASSPGTGSYEQYF.